The next 8 T cell receptor beta chains were all read from a single sample in a study of control samples from healthy donors and cancer patients. Assay: immunoSEQ multiplex PCR; the TCRdb copy retains only in-frame clones and omits some. This table has about 120,000 clones, around 92% appearing once. What was sequenced was PBMCs. The receptors here all came from an elderly man with head and neck cancer.

The chain couples TRBV4-1 to TRBJ1-4; D may be TRBD1 (5 bases). The CDR3 is 12 residues long. The germline V gene encodes CDR1 MGHRA and CDR2 YSYEKL. The V end was cut by 6 bases, the J end by 4 bases, with 6 bases between. CDR3 nucleotide sequence: TGCGCCAGCAGGGGGGGTAATGAAAAACTGTTTTTT. Translating gives CASRGGNEKLFF.

The chain combines TRBV19 with TRBJ2-3; 8 positions agree with TRBD1. With 10 bases clipped from V and 4 bases from J, the junction kept 10 bases outside the gene matches. Germline V gene sequence: CDR1 LNHDA, CDR2 SQIVND (reference sequence). The CDR3 sequence is 14 residues long. The CDR3 DNA sequence: TGTGCCATCCGGGTTGGACAGGGCGCAGATACGCAGTATTTT. Translation gives CAIRVGQGADTQYF.

The chain carries TRBV5-4 and TRBJ1-2; D call uncertain. The CDR3 extends over 15 amino acids. V lost 1 base, J lost 2 bases, and 12 bases lay in between. Germline V gene sequence: CDR1 SGHNT, CDR2 YYREEE (reference sequence). The CDR3 DNA reads as TGTGCCAGCAGCTTGAGCCCACACAACAACTATGGCTACACCTTC. Its protein is CASSLSPHNNYGYTF.

The V and J genes are TRBV2 and TRBJ2-7; no clear D. CDR1 is SNHLY, CDR2 FYNNEI, per germline. The CDR3 consists of 14 residues. Trimming stripped 2 bases from V and 0 bases from J, with 8 bases between. CDR3 sequence reads: CASSERWTSYEQYF. CDR3 DNA: TGTGCCAGCAGTGAAAGGTGGACCTCCTACGAGCAGTACTTC.

The J gene is TRBJ2-7, the V gene TRBV4-3, with unresolved D. The CDR3 contains 15 residues. Germline-derived CDR1 and CDR2 are LGHNA and YSLEER. V shed 0 bases and J shed 0 bases, with 9 bases lying between them. The CDR3 reads CASSQDLTISYEQYF. For the CDR3, the DNA is TGCGCCAGCAGCCAAGATCTTACCATCTCCTACGAGCAGTACTTC.

The chain uses TRBV12-3 or TRBV12-4 and TRBJ2-7, with D perhaps TRBD1 (6 bases). The CDR3 length is 13 residues. The V end lost 7 bases, the J end lost 7 bases, and 17 bases lay between the germline ends. CDR3 residues: CASTRDTLREQYF. The CDR3 coding sequence is TGTGCCAGCACGAGGGACACGTTAAGGGAGCAGTACTTC.

This sequence joins TRBV7-2 and TRBJ1-1; possibly TRBD1 for D (6 bases). The ends were cut back, 5 bases at V and 0 bases at J, with 13 bases in the middle. Germline CDR1 is SGHTA and CDR2 is FQGNSA. The CDR3 has 15 residues. The CDR3 bases are TGTGCCAGCAGCCTAAACGCAGGGGTGAACACTGAAGCTTTCTTT. Translating it yields CASSLNAGVNTEAFF.

The J gene is TRBJ2-2, the V gene TRBV19; TRBD1 is a possible D gene (6 bases). Germline lookup yields CDR1 LNHDA and CDR2 SQIVND (reference sequence). The CDR3 has 16 residues. V was shortened by 4 bases and J by 4 bases, with 16 bases between the two germline ends. Here the CDR3 DNA reads TGTGCCAGTAGTAAGCTACAGGGAAGGGGCACCGGGGAGCTGTTTTTT. It encodes CASSKLQGRGTGELFF.